One and the same sample provided the 11 T cell receptor beta chains below, sequenced in a study of blood T cell repertoires in COVID-19. Data came from immunoSEQ multiplex PCR; TCRdb stores just in-frame clones and leaves some out. The sample lists around 160,000 clones, around 84% occurring once. Sequencing input: peripheral blood. The receptors here all came from a human donor in a cohort sampled during active COVID-19.

The V and J genes are TRBV7-6 and TRBJ2-5; D ambiguous. Per germline, CDR1 SGHVS and CDR2 FNYEAQ. CDR3 length: 14 amino acids. The ends were cut back, 2 bases at V and 4 bases at J, with 11 bases in the middle. DNA for the CDR3: TGTGCCAGCAGCTTACTTTCTTCGGGAGAGACCCAGTACTTC. Translating gives CASSLLSSGETQYF.

This chain connects TRBV6-5 to TRBJ1-6, with TRBD1 matching 7 bases. The V gene's germline CDR1 is MNHEY and CDR2 SVGAGI. The CDR3 spans 14 residues. The junction had 4 bases not matched to a gene; V was cut back by 8 bases and J by 3 bases. DNA for the CDR3: TGTGCCAGCCAGGGACAGATCTATAATTCACCCCTCCACTTT. Its protein product is CASQGQIYNSPLHF.

The chain combines TRBV5-8 with TRBJ1-3; D possibly corresponds to TRBD1 (5 bases). Trimming took off 4 bases at V and 3 bases at J, with 11 bases between the two ends. The CDR3 covers 14 residues. The V gene's germline CDR1 is SGHTS and CDR2 YDEGEE. The CDR3 loop reads CASSHQGIGNTIYF. For the CDR3, the DNA is TGTGCCAGCAGCCACCAGGGTATTGGAAACACCATATATTTT.

The rearrangement links TRBV7-2 to TRBJ2-2; D ambiguous. There are 15 residues in the CDR3. Per germline, CDR1 SGHTA and CDR2 FQGNSA. V was cut by 1 base and J by 4 bases, with 10 bases left in between. This CDR3 is CASSLEVGPTGELFF. The CDR3 coding sequence is TGTGCCAGCAGCTTAGAAGTGGGCCCCACCGGGGAGCTGTTTTTT. The whole variable domain, remainder taken from reference TRBV7-2 and TRBJ2-2, is GAGVSQSPSNKVTEKGKDVELRCDPISGHTALYWYRQSLGQGLEFLIYFQGNSAPDKSGLPSDRFSAERTGGSVSTLTIQRTQQEDSAVYLCASSLEVGPTGELFFGEGSRLTVL.

The J gene is TRBJ1-2, the V gene TRBV7-2; 11 bases are a match to TRBD1. The V segment lost 5 bases and the J segment 8 bases; nucleotides outside the gene matches: 10. Germline V gives CDR1 SGHTA, CDR2 FQGNSA. The CDR3 loop spans 15 amino acids. The CDR3 DNA follows: TGTGCCAGCAGCACGGGACAGGGGGGGGTCGAAGGCTACACCTTC. This codes for CASSTGQGGVEGYTF. The whole variable domain, remainder taken from reference TRBV7-2 and TRBJ1-2, is GAGVSQSPSNKVTEKGKDVELRCDPISGHTALYWYRQSLGQGLEFLIYFQGNSAPDKSGLPSDRFSAERTGGSVSTLTIQRTQQEDSAVYLCASSTGQGGVEGYTFGSGTRLTVV.

Only a few counts were recorded for this clone. This rearrangement joins TRBV2 to TRBJ1-6, with D unresolved. Per germline, CDR1 SNHLY and CDR2 FYNNEI. The CDR3 is made up of 13 amino acids. Trimming took 6 bases from V and 10 from J, leaving 13 bases between them. The CDR3, as DNA: TGTGCCAGCAGAAGACTAGTTGGCTCACCCCTCCACTTT. Amino acid sequence: CASRRLVGSPLHF.

This chain links TRBV6-2 or TRBV6-3 with TRBJ2-5; D might be TRBD2 (6 bases). V shed 0 bases and J shed 5 bases, with 19 bases lying between them. This CDR3 is 17 amino acids long. CDR1 is MNHEY, CDR2 SVGEGT, per germline. The DNA of the CDR3 is TGTGCCAGCAGTTACTCTTCCGGGGACTCGTTGTATGAGACCCAGTACTTC. As protein: CASSYSSGDSLYETQYF.

CDR3 amino acids: CASSPPGRGSAGQETQYF. The DNA of the CDR3 is TGTGCCAGCTCACCACCGGGGCGGGGATCGGCGGGACAAGAGACCCAGTACTTC. The chain recombines TRBV18 with TRBJ2-5, with a tentative D call TRBD2 (6 bases). Trimming removed 0 bases from V and 2 bases from J, with 19 bases in between. CDR1 and CDR2 from the germline V gene are KGHSH and LQKENI. The CDR3 runs 18 residues.

V and J are TRBV6-5 and TRBJ2-7, with D tentatively TRBD1 (6 bases). The germline V gene encodes CDR1 MNHEY and CDR2 SVGAGI. V shed 2 bases and J shed 6 bases, with 14 bases lying between them. CDR3 size: 14 residues. The CDR3 loop is CASSYEGVGREQYF. CDR3 bases: TGTGCCAGCAGTTACGAGGGGGTGGGGCGCGAGCAGTACTTC.

J is TRBJ2-1 and V is TRBV19, with 8 bases fitting TRBD2. Germline assignment: CDR1 LNHDA and CDR2 SQIVND (reference sequence). The junction had 14 bases not matched to a gene; V was cut back by 6 bases and J by 10 bases. This CDR3 comprises 15 residues. The CDR3 sequence is CASSPPAGGHQEQFF. The CDR3 coding sequence is TGTGCCAGTAGCCCCCCTGCGGGGGGTCACCAGGAGCAGTTCTTC.

This clone came up once. V is TRBV9 and J is TRBJ2-5; 9 positions match TRBD2. This CDR3 spans 16 amino acids. The germline V gene encodes CDR1 SGDLS and CDR2 YYNGEE. Trimming removed 0 bases from V and 5 bases from J; junction bases left unmatched: 8. Written as DNA, the CDR3 is TGTGCCAGCAGCGTAGCGGGACTAGCCGTTTATGAGACCCAGTACTTC. Its protein product is CASSVAGLAVYETQYF.